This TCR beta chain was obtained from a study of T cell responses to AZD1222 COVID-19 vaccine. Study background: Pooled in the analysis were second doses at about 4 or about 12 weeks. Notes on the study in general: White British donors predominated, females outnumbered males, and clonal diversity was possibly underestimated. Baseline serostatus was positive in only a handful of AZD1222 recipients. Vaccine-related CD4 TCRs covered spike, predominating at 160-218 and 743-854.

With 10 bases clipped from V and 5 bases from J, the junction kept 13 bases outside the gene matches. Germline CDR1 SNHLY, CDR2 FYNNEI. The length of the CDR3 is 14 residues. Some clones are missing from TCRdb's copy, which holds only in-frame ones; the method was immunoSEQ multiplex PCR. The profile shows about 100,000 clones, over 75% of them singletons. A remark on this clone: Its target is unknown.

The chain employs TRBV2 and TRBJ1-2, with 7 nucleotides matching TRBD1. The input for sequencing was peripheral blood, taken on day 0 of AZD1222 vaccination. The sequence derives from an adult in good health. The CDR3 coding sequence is TGTGCCATCCCGGTCGGGACAGTGTTTTATGGCTACACCTTC. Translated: CAIPVGTVFYGYTF.